The rows below give T cell receptor beta chains drawn from one sample of a study of T-cell reconstitution after alpha-beta-depleted transplantation in children. MiXCR, applied by TCRdb to the PCR reads, yields one record per CDR3 protein. This table has about 900,000 distinct CDR3 sequences, about 26% appearing once. Sequencing used PBMCs, mostly from graft donor cells, obtained 360 days after TCRalphabeta/CD19-depleted stem cell transplant. These receptors all stem from a boy in the first two years of life who had a stem cell transplant for SCID, so the T cells may come from the graft donor. Each CDR3 is given without its conserved first and last residue. Size is stated for part of the rows, as once, few or many counts, or as a class when the clone is expanded.

few TRBV29-1 SVHDGGRGESYNEQF
few TRBV28 ASKTGPSTDTQY
- TRBV6-1 ASSPWGVGNTEAF
- TRBV15 ATRSGGKNRELF
few TRBV12-3/TRBV12-4 ATDGTSYGYT
few TRBV6-5 ASSYHGTGSNGELF
few TRBV4-1 ASSQDVSGGEAF
- TRBV12-3/TRBV12-4 ASSLQSGRSLQPQH
- TRBV5-1 ASTPQRQFTDTQY
many TRBV12-3/TRBV12-4 ASRGQGTDTQY
once TRBV10-3 AISDPPVYEQY
few TRBV4-2 ASSPKTWEETQY
few TRBV20-1 SARGSGWETQY
- TRBV4-2 ASSPLGDRGDDEQF
few TRBV28 ASSWTSGGRQQY
- TRBV20-1 SARTGAHKGTQY
- TRBV7-8 ASSPFPPGLPSRYGYT
- TRBV6-5 ASRGGGGTGELF
- TRBV11-1 ASSSRLRSGARTTYNEQF
many TRBV4-3 ASSQELADTGELF
- TRBV7-2 ASSARLNEQY
few TRBV15 ATTPRTAKGTEAF
- TRBV12-3/TRBV12-4 ASLPGVSLNTDTQY
- TRBV10-3 AITSSSYEQY
few TRBV7-9 ASSFAGTGGRETQY
once TRBV2 ASSYRQLLGYEQY
- TRBV11-2 ASSFNPLGEQY
few TRBV9 ASSDARDPQGDTQY
few TRBV12-3/TRBV12-4 ASSPQDSTPPNEQY